A single TCR beta chain is shown here with its context. The V gene lost 5 bases and the J gene lost 5 bases, with 9 bases spanning the gap. Germline V CDR1 and CDR2: MRHNA, SNTAGT. The CDR3 runs 13 residues. The sample belongs to a study of blood T cell repertoires in COVID-19. Study context: The study drew acute and convalescent COVID-19 samples from the United States, Italy and Spain. Nucleic acid was either cDNA or gDNA, and it came from T cells, B-cell-depleted T cells, or PBMCs.

The method was immunoSEQ multiplex PCR; TCRdb's version includes in-frame clones alone and lacks a portion of them. The data show about 99,000 clones, about 85% seen once. This sequence was found in a man in his forties or fifties in a cohort sampled during active COVID-19. Sample: peripheral blood. The V and J genes are TRBV6-4 and TRBJ2-2, with a tentative D call TRBD2 (6 bases). DNA of the CDR3: TGTGCCAGCAGTAGGACTAAGACCGGGGAGCTGTTTTTT. It encodes CASSRTKTGELFF.